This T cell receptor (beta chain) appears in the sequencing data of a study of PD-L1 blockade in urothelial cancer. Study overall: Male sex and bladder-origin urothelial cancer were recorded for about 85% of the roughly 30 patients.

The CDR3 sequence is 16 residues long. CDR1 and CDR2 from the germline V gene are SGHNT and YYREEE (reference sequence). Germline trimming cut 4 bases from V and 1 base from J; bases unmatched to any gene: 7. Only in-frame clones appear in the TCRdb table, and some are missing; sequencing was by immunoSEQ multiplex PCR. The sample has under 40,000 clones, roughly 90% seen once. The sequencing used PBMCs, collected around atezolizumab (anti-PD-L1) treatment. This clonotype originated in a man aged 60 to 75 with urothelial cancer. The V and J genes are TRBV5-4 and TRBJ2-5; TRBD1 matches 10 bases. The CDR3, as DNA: TGTGCCAGCAGCCTATCCGGGACAGGGGCCCAAGAGACCCAGTACTTC. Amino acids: CASSLSGTGAQETQYF.